This T cell receptor beta chain comes out of a study of CD8+CD57+ T cells in acquired aplastic anemia. This clonotype has just a few counts. Antigen specificity is unknown. For CDR3 and TCR beta VDJ profiling, genomic DNA was the template used. TCRdb re-called the reads through MiXCR, storing one row per CDR3 protein. The sample lists 270,000 or so distinct CDR3 sequences; 65% to 90% were seen once. Study-wide findings and caveats: Controls and patients did not differ significantly in CD8+ Simpson's diversity.

CDR3 length: 14 amino acids. V lost 4 bases to trimming and J lost 0 bases, with 8 bases between them. Germline V gene data show CDR1 as SGHDT and CDR2 as YYEEEE. Whoever was chosen for sequencing had shown CD8+CD57+ cell expansion by flow cytometry. Patients had received no therapy at the time of blood sampling. Specimen: sorted CD4+, CD8+, or CD8+CD57+ T cells (not recorded which) from PBMCs. The clonotype originates from a human donor with aplastic anemia. J is TRBJ1-5 and V is TRBV5-6; possible D gene TRBD1, 5 bases. This chain's CDR3 is CASSEGYSNQPQHF. The CDR3 nucleotides read TGTGCCAGCAGCGAGGGGTATAGCAATCAGCCCCAGCATTTT. Variable domain in full (rest from reference TRBV5-6 and TRBJ1-5): DAGVTQSPTHLIKTRGQQVTLRCSPKSGHDTVSWYQQALGQGPQFIFQYYEEEERQRGNFPDRFSGHQFPNYSSELNVNALLLGDSALYLCASSEGYSNQPQHFGDGTRLSIL.